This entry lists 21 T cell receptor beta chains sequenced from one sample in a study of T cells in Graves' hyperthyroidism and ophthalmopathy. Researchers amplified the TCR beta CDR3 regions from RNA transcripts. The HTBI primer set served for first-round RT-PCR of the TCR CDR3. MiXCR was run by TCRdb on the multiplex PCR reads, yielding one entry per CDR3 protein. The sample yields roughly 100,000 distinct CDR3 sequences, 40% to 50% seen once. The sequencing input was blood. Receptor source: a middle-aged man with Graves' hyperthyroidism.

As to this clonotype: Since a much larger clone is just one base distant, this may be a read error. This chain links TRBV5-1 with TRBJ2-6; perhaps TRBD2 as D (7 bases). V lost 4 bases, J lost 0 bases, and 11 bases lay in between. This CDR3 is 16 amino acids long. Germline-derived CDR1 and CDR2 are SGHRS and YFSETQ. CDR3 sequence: CASSQGGVSGANVLTF. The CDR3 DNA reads TGCGCCAGCAGCCAAGGGGGGGTCTCTGGGGCCAACGTCCTGACTTTC.

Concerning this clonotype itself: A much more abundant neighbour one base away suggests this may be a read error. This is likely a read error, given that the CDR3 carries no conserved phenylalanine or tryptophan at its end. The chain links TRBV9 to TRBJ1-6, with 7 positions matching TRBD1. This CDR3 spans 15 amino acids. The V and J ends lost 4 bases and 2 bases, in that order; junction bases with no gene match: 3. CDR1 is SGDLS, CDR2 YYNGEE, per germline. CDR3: CASSSGTAYNSPLHL. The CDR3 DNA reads TGTGCCAGCAGCTCCGGGACAGCCTATAATTCACCCCTCCACCTT.

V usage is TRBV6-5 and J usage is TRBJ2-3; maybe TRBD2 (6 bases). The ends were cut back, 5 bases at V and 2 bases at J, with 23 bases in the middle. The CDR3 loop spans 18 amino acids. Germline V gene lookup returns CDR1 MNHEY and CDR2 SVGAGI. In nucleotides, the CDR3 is TGTGCCAGCAGTGAATATTTGTTGGGCGGGGCCCCCACAGATACGCAGTATTTT. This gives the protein CASSEYLLGGAPTDTQYF.

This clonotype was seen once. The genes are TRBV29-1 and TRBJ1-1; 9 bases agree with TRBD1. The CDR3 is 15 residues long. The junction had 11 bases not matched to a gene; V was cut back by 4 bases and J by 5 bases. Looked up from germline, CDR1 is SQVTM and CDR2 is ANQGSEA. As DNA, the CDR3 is TGCAGCGTTGTAGCCGGGACAGGGTTGGGGACTGAAGCTTTCTTT. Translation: CSVVAGTGLGTEAFF. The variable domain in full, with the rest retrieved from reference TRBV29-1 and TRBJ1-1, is SAVISQKPSRDICQRGTSLTIQCQVDSQVTMMFWYRQQPGQSLTLIATANQGSEATYESGFVIDKFPISRPNLTFSTLTVSNMSPEDSSIYLCSVVAGTGLGTEAFFGQGTRLTVV.

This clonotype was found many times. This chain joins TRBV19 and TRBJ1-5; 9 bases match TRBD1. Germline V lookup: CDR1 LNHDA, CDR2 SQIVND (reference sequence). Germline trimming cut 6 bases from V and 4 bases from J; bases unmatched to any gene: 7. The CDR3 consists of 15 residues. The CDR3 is CASRVGGQGNQPQHF. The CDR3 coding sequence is TGTGCCAGTAGAGTAGGGGGACAGGGAAATCAGCCCCAGCATTTT.

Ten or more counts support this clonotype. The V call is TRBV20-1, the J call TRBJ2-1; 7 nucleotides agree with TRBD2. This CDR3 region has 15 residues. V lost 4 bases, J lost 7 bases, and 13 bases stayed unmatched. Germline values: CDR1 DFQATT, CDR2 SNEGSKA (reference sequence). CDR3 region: CSANEREGVGNEQFF. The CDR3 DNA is TGCAGTGCTAACGAGCGGGAAGGGGTGGGGAATGAGCAGTTCTTC.

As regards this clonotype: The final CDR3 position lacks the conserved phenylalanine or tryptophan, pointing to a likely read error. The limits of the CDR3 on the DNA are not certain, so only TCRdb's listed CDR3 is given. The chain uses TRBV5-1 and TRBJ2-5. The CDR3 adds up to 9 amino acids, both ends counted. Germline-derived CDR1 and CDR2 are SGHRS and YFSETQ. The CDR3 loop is CASSLDSAS.

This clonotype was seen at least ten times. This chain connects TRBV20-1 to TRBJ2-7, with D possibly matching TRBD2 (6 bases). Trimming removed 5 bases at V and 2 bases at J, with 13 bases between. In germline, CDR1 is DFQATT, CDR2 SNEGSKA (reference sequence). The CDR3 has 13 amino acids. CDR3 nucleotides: TGCAGTGCTCGCATCGGGGGAACCTACGAGCAGTACTTC. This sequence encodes CSARIGGTYEQYF.

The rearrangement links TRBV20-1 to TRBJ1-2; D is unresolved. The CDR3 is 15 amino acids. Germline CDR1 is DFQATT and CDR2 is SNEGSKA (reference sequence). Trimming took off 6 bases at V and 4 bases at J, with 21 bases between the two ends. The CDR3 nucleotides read TGCAGTGCATCAAGCGGGGAAGGTGGAGGCTATGGCTACACCTTC. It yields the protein CSASSGEGGGYGYTF.

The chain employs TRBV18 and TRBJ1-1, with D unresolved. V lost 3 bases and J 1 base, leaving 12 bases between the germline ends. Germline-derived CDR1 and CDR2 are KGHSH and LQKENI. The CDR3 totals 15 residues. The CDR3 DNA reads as TGTGCCAGCTCACCCTCAACAGTCTCGAACACTGAAGCTTTCTTT. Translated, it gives CASSPSTVSNTEAFF.

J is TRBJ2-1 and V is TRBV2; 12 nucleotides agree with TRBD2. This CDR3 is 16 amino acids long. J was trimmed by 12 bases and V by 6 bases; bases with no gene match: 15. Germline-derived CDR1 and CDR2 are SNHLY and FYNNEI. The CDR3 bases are TGTGCCAGCAGCGCCGGGACTAGCGGGCCCGGGGATACGCAGTTCTTC. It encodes CASSAGTSGPGDTQFF.

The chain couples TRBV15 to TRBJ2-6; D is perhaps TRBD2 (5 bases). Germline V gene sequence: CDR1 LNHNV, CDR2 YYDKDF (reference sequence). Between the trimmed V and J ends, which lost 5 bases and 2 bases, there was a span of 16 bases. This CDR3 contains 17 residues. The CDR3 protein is CATSGVRGSTGANVLTF. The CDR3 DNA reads TGTGCCACCAGCGGAGTACGTGGGAGCACTGGGGCCAACGTCCTGACTTTC.

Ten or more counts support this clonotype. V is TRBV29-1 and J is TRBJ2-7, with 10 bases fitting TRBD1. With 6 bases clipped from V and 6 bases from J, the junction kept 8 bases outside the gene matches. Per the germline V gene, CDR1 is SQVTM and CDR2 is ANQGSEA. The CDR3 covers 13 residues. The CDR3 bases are TGCAGCGTCCTCCGGGACAGGGGTGTCGAGCAGTACTTC. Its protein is CSVLRDRGVEQYF.

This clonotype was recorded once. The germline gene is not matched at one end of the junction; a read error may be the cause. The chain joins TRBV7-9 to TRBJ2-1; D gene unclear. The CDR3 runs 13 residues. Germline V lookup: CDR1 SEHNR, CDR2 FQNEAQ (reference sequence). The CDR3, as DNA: TGTGCCAGCGGCTTGGTAGACGACAATGAGCAGTTCTTC. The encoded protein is CASGLVDDNEQFF.

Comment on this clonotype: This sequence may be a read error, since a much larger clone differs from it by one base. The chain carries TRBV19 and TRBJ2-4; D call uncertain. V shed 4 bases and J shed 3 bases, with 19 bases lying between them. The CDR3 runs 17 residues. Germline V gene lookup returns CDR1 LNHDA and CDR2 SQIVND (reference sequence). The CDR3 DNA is TGTGCCAGTAGTACCAAGAGGAATTTGGAAGTCAAAAACATTCAGTACTTC. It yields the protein CASSTKRNLEVKNIQYF.

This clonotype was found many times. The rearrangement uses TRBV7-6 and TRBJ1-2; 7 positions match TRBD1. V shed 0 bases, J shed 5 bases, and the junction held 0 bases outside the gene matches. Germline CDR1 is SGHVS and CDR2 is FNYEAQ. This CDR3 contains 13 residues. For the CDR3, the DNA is TGTGCCAGCAGCTTAGCACAGGGGTATGGCTACACCTTC. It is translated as CASSLAQGYGYTF. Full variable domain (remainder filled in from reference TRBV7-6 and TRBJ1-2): GAGVSQSPRYKVTKRGQDVALRCDPISGHVSLYWYRQALGQGPEFLTYFNYEAQQDKSGLPNDRFSAERPEGSISTLTIQRTEQRDSAMYRCASSLAQGYGYTFGSGTRLTVV.

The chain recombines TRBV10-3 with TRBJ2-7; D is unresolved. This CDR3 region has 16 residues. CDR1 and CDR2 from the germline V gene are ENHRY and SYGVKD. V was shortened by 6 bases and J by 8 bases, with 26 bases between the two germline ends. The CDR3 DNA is TGTGCCATCAGAGATAGAAACTCACGCCCATCCCACAAGCAGTACTTC. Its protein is CAIRDRNSRPSHKQYF.

The DNA of the CDR3 is TGTGCCACAATAGGGGATACGCAGTATTTT. Translation gives CATIGDTQYF. The chain couples TRBV2 to TRBJ2-3; D not resolved. Per the germline V gene, CDR1 is SNHLY and CDR2 is FYNNEI. The CDR3 covers 10 residues. Trimming removed 10 bases at V and 6 bases at J, with 8 bases between.

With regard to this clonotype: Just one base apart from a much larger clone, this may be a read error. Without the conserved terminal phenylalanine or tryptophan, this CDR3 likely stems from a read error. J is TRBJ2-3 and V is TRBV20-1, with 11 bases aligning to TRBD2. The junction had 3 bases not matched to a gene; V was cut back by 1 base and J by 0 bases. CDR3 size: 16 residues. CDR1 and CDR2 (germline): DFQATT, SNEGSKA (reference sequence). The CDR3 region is CSARAGLAVSTDTQYL. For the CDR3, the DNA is TGCAGTGCTAGAGCGGGACTAGCGGTTAGCACAGATACGCAGTATCTT.

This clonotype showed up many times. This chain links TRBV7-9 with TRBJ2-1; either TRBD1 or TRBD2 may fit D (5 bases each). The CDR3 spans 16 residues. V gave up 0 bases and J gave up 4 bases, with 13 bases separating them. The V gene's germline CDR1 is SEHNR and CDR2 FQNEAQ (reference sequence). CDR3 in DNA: TGTGCCAGCAGCTTAGCCCGGGACCGTAGATACAATGAGCAGTTCTTC. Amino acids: CASSLARDRRYNEQFF.

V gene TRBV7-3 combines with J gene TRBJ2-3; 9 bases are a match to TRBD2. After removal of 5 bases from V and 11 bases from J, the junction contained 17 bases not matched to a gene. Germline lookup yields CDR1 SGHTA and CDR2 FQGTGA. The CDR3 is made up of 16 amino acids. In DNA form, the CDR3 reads TGTGCCAGCAGCCTGTTAGGCGGCGGGGGGGGCGATGAGCAGTATTTT. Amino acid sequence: CASSLLGGGGGDEQYF.